The 5 T cell receptor beta chains listed next were all sequenced from one sample in a study of Ad26.COV2.S vaccination and SARS-CoV-2 variants. Profiled with immunoSEQ multiplex PCR; TCRdb holds only in-frame clones, not every one. The sample has roughly 500,000 clones, around nine tenths seen once. The sample's treatment: 19 received Ad26.COV2.S at low or high dose, single or two shots; about 5 received placebo; per-sample allocation not given. Day 63 after the first vaccine or placebo injection was the time point for sampling. Specimen: peripheral blood, collected in a trial of Ad26.COV2.S vaccine versus placebo. All receptors come from a person aged 18 to 59 who received the Ad26.COV2.S COVID-19 vaccine or a placebo.

The rearrangement links TRBV5-8 to TRBJ1-4; D uncertain. V shed 0 bases and J shed 5 bases, with 8 bases lying between them. The CDR3 covers 14 residues. CDR1 and CDR2 from the germline V gene are SGHTS and YDEGEE. CDR3 region: CASSLGSRNEKLFF. DNA for the CDR3: TGTGCCAGCAGCTTGGGCAGCCGAAATGAAAAACTGTTTTTT.

The chain combines TRBV30 with TRBJ1-6; no reliable D call. Deletions cut 0 bases from V and 8 bases from J, with 11 bases between. The germline gives CDR1 GTSNPN, CDR2 SVGIG (reference sequence). The CDR3 spans 14 residues. The chain's CDR3 is CAWSVLQGYSPLHF. CDR3 in DNA: TGTGCCTGGAGTGTATTGCAAGGGTATTCACCCCTCCACTTT.

A single count supports this clone. This chain uses TRBV28 with TRBJ2-1, with D perhaps being TRBD1 or TRBD2 (6 bases each). Germline V lookup: CDR1 MDHEN, CDR2 SYDVKM. CDR3 length: 16 residues. Trimming stripped 10 bases from V and 9 bases from J, with 28 bases between. The CDR3 DNA follows: TGTGCCACCTACGGGGGCCCCGGCGTACGAATTGGTGAGCAGTTCTTC. Its translation: CATYGGPGVRIGEQFF.

The chain combines TRBV7-3 with TRBJ2-3, with 13 positions matching TRBD2. Germline CDR1 reads SGHTA; CDR2 reads FQGTGA. This CDR3 is built from 18 residues. J lost 0 bases, V lost 1 base, and 4 bases had no gene match. The CDR3 sequence is CASSLRGTSGVSTDTQYF. CDR3 sequence (DNA): TGTGCCAGCAGCTTAAGGGGGACTAGCGGGGTTAGCACAGATACGCAGTATTTT.

The chain links TRBV6-1 to TRBJ1-1; maybe TRBD1 (5 bases). This CDR3 region has 14 residues. V was clipped by 3 bases and J by 8 bases, with 16 bases between them. Germline V lookup: CDR1 MNHNS, CDR2 SASEGT. CDR3 loop: CASSDRGIGPEAFF. DNA of the CDR3: TGTGCCAGCAGTGATAGGGGCATCGGGCCAGAAGCTTTCTTT.